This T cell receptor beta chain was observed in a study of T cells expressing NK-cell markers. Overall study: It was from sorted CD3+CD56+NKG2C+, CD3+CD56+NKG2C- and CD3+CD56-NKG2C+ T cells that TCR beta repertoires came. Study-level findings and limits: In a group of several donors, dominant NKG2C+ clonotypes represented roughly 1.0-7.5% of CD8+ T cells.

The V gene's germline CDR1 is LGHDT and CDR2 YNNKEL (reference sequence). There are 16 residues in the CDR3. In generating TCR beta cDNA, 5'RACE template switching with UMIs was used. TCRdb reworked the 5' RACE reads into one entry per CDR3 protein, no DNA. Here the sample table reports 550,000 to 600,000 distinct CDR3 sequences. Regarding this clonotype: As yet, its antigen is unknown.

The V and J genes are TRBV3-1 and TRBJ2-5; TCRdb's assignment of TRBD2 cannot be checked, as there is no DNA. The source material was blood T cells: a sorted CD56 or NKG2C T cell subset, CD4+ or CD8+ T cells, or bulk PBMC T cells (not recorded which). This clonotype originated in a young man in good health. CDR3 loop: CASSHRDRLAGETQYF.